This T cell receptor beta chain was retrieved from a study of blood T cell repertoires in COVID-19. Original methodology: From reference gene primer amplification, estimates of nucleated cell counts were derived. Sequencing used immunoSEQ multiplex PCR; TCRdb keeps in-frame clones, though not all of them. The V and J calls and clone size were taken over from that table, and D and trimming were inferred from the DNA. Here the sample spans roughly 200,000 clones, approximately 90% being singletons. Trimming pared 6 bases from V and 4 bases from J, leaving 3 bases between. Germline V lookup: CDR1 KGHSH, CDR2 LQKENI. The CDR3 is 11 amino acids.

Sequencing used peripheral blood. This TCR was recovered from a woman in her late teens or twenties who had recovered from COVID-19. The chain employs TRBV18 and TRBJ2-2, with D hard to call. CDR3 protein: CASSATGELFF. As DNA, the CDR3 is TGTGCCAGCTCGGCCACCGGGGAGCTGTTTTTT.